These 19 T cell receptor beta chains were sequenced from one sample in a study of OX40 agonist ivuxolimab in advanced cancers. Sequencing was performed with immunoSEQ multiplex PCR; in TCRdb, only in-frame clones are kept and a portion is missing. This sample has about 90,000 clones, with approximately 91% found just once. The specimen was CD4+ or CD8+ T cells sorted from blood, collected in a trial of the OX40 agonist ivuxolimab. These receptors originate from an adult with an advanced solid tumor such as melanoma, head and neck, liver or kidney cancer.

This chain connects TRBV18 to TRBJ2-5; possible D gene TRBD2, 5 bases. The V end lost 0 bases, the J end lost 5 bases, and 13 bases lay between the germline ends. Per germline, CDR1 KGHSH and CDR2 LQKENI. This CDR3 is built from 15 residues. This CDR3 reads CASSPPSVATETQYF. Written as DNA, the CDR3 is TGTGCCAGCTCACCACCATCAGTAGCGACCGAGACCCAGTACTTC.

The V call is TRBV19, the J call TRBJ2-5, with a possible D match to TRBD2 (6 bases). V shed 1 base and J shed 3 bases, with 12 bases lying between them. There are 15 residues in the CDR3. CDR1 and CDR2 (germline): LNHDA, SQIVND (reference sequence). The CDR3 region is CASSIGGVAKETQYF. The CDR3 DNA reads as TGTGCCAGTAGTATAGGGGGGGTGGCGAAAGAGACCCAGTACTTC. Based on the CDR3 plus reference TRBV19 and TRBJ2-5, the full variable domain is DGGITQSPKYLFRKEGQNVTLSCEQNLNHDAMYWYRQDPGQGLRLIYYSQIVNDFQKGDIAEGYSVSREKKESFPLTVTSAQKNPTAFYLCASSIGGVAKETQYFGPGTRLLVL.

Of note for this clone: An end of the junction differs from the germline gene, which may be a read error. The chain recombines TRBV28 with TRBJ1-5; D gene unclear. From germline, CDR1 is MDHEN and CDR2 SYDVKM. This CDR3 region has 12 residues. CDR3 in DNA: TGTGCCAGCAGTTTAGTCGGTTTGGCTTGGAATTTT. Encoded protein: CASSLVGLAWNF.

This rearrangement joins TRBV5-1 to TRBJ2-1; perhaps TRBD1 as D (5 bases). The germline V gene encodes CDR1 SGHRS and CDR2 YFSETQ. V lost 0 bases and J 8 bases, leaving 9 bases between the germline ends. The CDR3 covers 13 residues. CDR3 loop: CASSLDRLDEQFF. The CDR3 DNA reads TGCGCCAGCAGCTTGGACAGGCTGGATGAGCAGTTCTTC. Variable domain in full (rest from reference TRBV5-1 and TRBJ2-1): KAGVTQTPRYLIKTRGQQVTLSCSPISGHRSVSWYQQTPGQGLQFLFEYFSETQRNKGNFPGRFSGRQFSNSRSEMNVSTLELGDSALYLCASSLDRLDEQFFGPGTRLTVL.

The genes are TRBV10-3 and TRBJ2-3, with D perhaps being TRBD1 or TRBD2 (6 bases each). The CDR3 is 16 amino acids. CDR1 ENHRY and CDR2 SYGVKD come from the germline V gene. V lost 5 bases and J 5 bases, leaving 20 bases between the germline ends. CDR3 region: CAISLRQDGGGDTQYF. In DNA form, the CDR3 reads TGTGCCATCAGTTTAAGACAGGATGGGGGAGGAGATACGCAGTATTTT.

CDR3 nucleotides: TGTGCCAGCAGCCCACTAGCGGGAGTATTAAATGAGCAGTTCTTC. It encodes CASSPLAGVLNEQFF. The chain couples TRBV7-6 to TRBJ2-1, with TRBD2 matching 11 bases. Trimming cost V 5 bases and J 7 bases; bases outside gene matches: 7. From germline, CDR1 is SGHVS and CDR2 FNYEAQ. CDR3 size: 15 residues.

This chain joins TRBV28 and TRBJ1-2, with TRBD1 identical over 7 bases. The germline V gene encodes CDR1 MDHEN and CDR2 SYDVKM. J lost 6 bases, V lost 7 bases, and 8 bases had no gene match. This CDR3 is built from 13 residues. CDR3 amino acids: CASIPTGSHGYTF. CDR3 nucleotides: TGTGCCAGCATCCCGACAGGGAGCCATGGCTACACCTTC.

In DNA, the CDR3 is TGTGCCAGCAGCCTCCGTGTCAGCACCGCCGTCGAGCAGTACTTC. Amino acid sequence: CASSLRVSTAVEQYF. The chain uses TRBV6-6 and TRBJ2-7; D is unclear. With 6 bases removed from V and 6 bases from J, the gap between germline ends came to 21 bases. Germline CDR1 and CDR2: MNHNY and SVGAGI (reference sequence). The CDR3 is 15 amino acids.

V is TRBV2 and J is TRBJ2-3; D possibly corresponds to TRBD2 (5 bases). CDR3 length: 13 amino acids. Germline CDR1 SNHLY, CDR2 FYNNEI. Deletions cut 7 bases from V and 6 bases from J, with 14 bases between. CDR3 in amino acids: CASISPAADTQYF. The CDR3 coding sequence is TGTGCCAGCATCAGCCCAGCGGCGGATACGCAGTATTTT.

The chain joins TRBV9 to TRBJ2-2; D unclear. The V end lost 4 bases, the J end lost 6 bases, and 7 bases lay between the germline ends. The CDR3 runs 12 residues. Germline V gene data show CDR1 as SGDLS and CDR2 as YYNGEE. This CDR3 is CASSPLAGELFF. Here the CDR3 DNA reads TGTGCCAGCAGCCCCCTCGCCGGGGAGCTGTTTTTT.

V is TRBV23-1 and J is TRBJ1-2, with 7 bases aligning to TRBD1. TRBV23-1 falls under the ORF class, with uncertain function. Trimming cost V 1 base and J 4 bases; bases outside gene matches: 21. This CDR3 has 20 residues. The CDR3 DNA is TGCGCCAGCAGTCAATGGGTTCCGGGACAGCGGTTCGAGGGGGGCTATGGCTACACCTTC. Protein product: CASSQWVPGQRFEGGYGYTF.

V is TRBV5-1 and J is TRBJ2-7, with 7 bases matching TRBD1. CDR1 is SGHRS, CDR2 YFSETQ, per germline. CDR3 size: 16 residues. Trimming at V came to 0 bases and at J to 2 bases, leaving 8 bases not matched to a gene. The CDR3 DNA is TGCGCCAGCAGCTTGGTTTCCGGGACAGCGACCTACGAGCAGTACTTC. Translating it yields CASSLVSGTATYEQYF.

This clone turned up a few times. This chain uses TRBV28 with TRBJ1-5; perhaps TRBD1 as D (5 bases). The CDR3 is made up of 14 amino acids. Trimming removed 7 bases at V and 3 bases at J, with 13 bases between. CDR1 is MDHEN and CDR2 is SYDVKM in the germline V gene. The CDR3 loop is CASTWGGANQPQHF. The CDR3, as DNA: TGTGCCAGCACCTGGGGAGGGGCCAATCAGCCCCAGCATTTT. The variable domain in full, with the rest retrieved from reference TRBV28 and TRBJ1-5, is DVKVTQSSRYLVKRTGEKVFLECVQDMDHENMFWYRQDPGLGLRLIYFSYDVKMKEKGDIPEGYSVSREKKERFSLILESASTNQTSMYLCASTWGGANQPQHFGDGTRLSIL.

This chain uses TRBV4-2 with TRBJ2-3, with D unresolved. CDR1 and CDR2 from the germline V gene are LGHNA and YNFKEQ. This CDR3 has 17 residues. V was clipped by 1 base and J by 2 bases, with 16 bases between them. The CDR3 sequence: CASSQGLSRPPTDTQYF. CDR3 nucleotides: TGTGCCAGCAGCCAAGGTCTCTCTCGACCCCCCACAGATACGCAGTATTTT.

The chain employs TRBV6-1 and TRBJ2-1; 8 positions agree with TRBD1. Germline CDR1 and CDR2: MNHNS and SASEGT. This CDR3 spans 17 amino acids. V was pared by 4 bases and J by 2 bases, with 10 bases of the junction left unmatched. This CDR3 reads CASSGGNDRGPYNEQFF. CDR3 bases: TGTGCCAGCAGTGGGGGGAACGACAGGGGACCCTACAATGAGCAGTTCTTC.

The CDR3 spells CASSADRGRDSNQPQHF. CDR3 bases: TGTGCCAGCTCAGCGGACAGGGGGCGGGATAGCAATCAGCCCCAGCATTTT. The chain has TRBV18 and TRBJ1-5; 11 nucleotides line up with TRBD1. V was clipped by 5 bases and J by 0 bases; unmatched bases: 6. CDR3 length: 17 residues. Germline CDR1 is KGHSH and CDR2 is LQKENI.

The V gene is TRBV5-4, the J gene TRBJ1-4, with a tentative D call TRBD1 (6 bases). The germline V gene has CDR1 SGHNT and CDR2 YYREEE (reference sequence). V was shortened by 0 bases and J by 5 bases, with 11 bases between the two germline ends. This CDR3 is built from 15 residues. In DNA form, the CDR3 reads TGTGCCAGCAGCTTGGGGGGCAGGGGAAATGAAAAACTGTTTTTT. Translating gives CASSLGGRGNEKLFF.

V usage is TRBV28 and J usage is TRBJ2-7; 7 bases match TRBD1. The CDR3 runs 15 residues. V gave up 4 bases and J gave up 4 bases; unmatched junction bases: 10. Germline CDR1 is MDHEN and CDR2 is SYDVKM. The CDR3 is CASSSPTGIEYEQYF. In nucleotides, the CDR3 is TGTGCCAGCAGTTCCCCGACAGGGATCGAGTACGAGCAGTACTTC.

The chain couples TRBV18 to TRBJ1-1, with 7 bases matching TRBD1. V was pared by 1 base and J by 5 bases, with 4 bases of the junction left unmatched. The CDR3 contains 14 residues. CDR1 KGHSH and CDR2 LQKENI come from the germline V gene. CDR3 sequence reads: CASSPQGARTEAFF. CDR3 sequence (DNA): TGTGCCAGCTCACCACAGGGGGCGCGAACTGAAGCTTTCTTT. Full variable domain (rest looked up from reference TRBV18 and TRBJ1-1): NAGVMQNPRHLVRRRGQEARLRCSPMKGHSHVYWYRQLPEEGLKFMVYLQKENIIDESGMPKERFSAEFPKEGPSILRIQQVVRGDSAAYFCASSPQGARTEAFFGQGTRLTVV.